Each of the 7 T cell receptor beta chains below was sequenced from the same sample in a study of STAT3 mutations in large granular lymphocyte leukemia. These receptors have no identified antigens. Clones were read by immunoSEQ multiplex PCR, and TCRdb kept only the in-frame ones, dropping some. The repertoire includes roughly 11,000 clones, 65% to 90% of them detected once, and roughly 90% sits in the top ten. The study's findings and limits: At least one immunodominant TCR beta clonotype appeared in every T-cell large granular lymphocyte leukemia patient.

The sample was peripheral blood mononuclear cells. These TCRs come from an elderly man with T-cell large granular lymphocyte leukemia. Some clones in this sample may be carry-over from other donors' samples.

The V and J genes are TRBV29-1 and TRBJ2-1; 7 bases fit TRBD1. Germline lookup yields CDR1 SQVTM and CDR2 ANQGSEA. The CDR3 is made up of 14 amino acids. Trimming at V came to 3 bases and at J to 1 base, leaving 3 bases not matched to a gene. This CDR3 reads CSVDPGQSYNEQFF. The CDR3 bases are TGCAGCGTTGACCCGGGACAGTCCTACAATGAGCAGTTCTTC.

The chain couples TRBV7-2 to TRBJ2-1, with no clear D. The CDR3 extends over 14 amino acids. The germline V gene encodes CDR1 SGHTA and CDR2 FQGNSA. V lost 4 bases, J lost 0 bases, and 7 bases lay in between. In DNA form, the CDR3 reads TGTGCCAGCAGCTCTTCCAGCTCCTACAATGAGCAGTTCTTC. Translating gives CASSSSSSYNEQFF.

This clone was observed once. The chain combines TRBV23-1 with TRBJ1-1; a weak D match, TRBD1 (6 bases). TRBV23-1 is an ORF for which the function is uncertain. The CDR3 is made up of 15 amino acids. Trimming removed 4 bases at V and 5 bases at J, with 17 bases between. CDR3 in amino acids: CASSPSIRGGTEAFF. In DNA form, the CDR3 reads TGCGCCAGCAGTCCGTCGATCCGAGGGGGAACTGAAGCTTTCTTT.

The chain recombines TRBV4-2 with TRBJ1-3, with a possible D match to TRBD1 (5 bases). In germline, CDR1 is LGHNA, CDR2 YNFKEQ. The V and J ends lost 0 bases and 0 bases respectively, with 9 bases between them. The length of the CDR3 is 16 residues. CDR3 nucleotides: TGTGCCAGCAGCCAAGAGGCCGGGACCTCTGGAAACACCATATATTTT. Protein product: CASSQEAGTSGNTIYF.

The chain is built from TRBV5-1 and TRBJ1-1; D perhaps matches TRBD1 (5 bases). CDR3 length equals 14 residues. Germline assignment: CDR1 SGHRS and CDR2 YFSETQ. Trimming stripped 1 base from V and 8 bases from J, with 15 bases between. The DNA of the CDR3 is TGCGCCAGCAGCTTGATTTTGGACGGGGCCGAAGCTTTCTTT. Translating it yields CASSLILDGAEAFF.

The chain joins TRBV5-1 to TRBJ2-2; a weak D match, TRBD1 (6 bases). V dropped 3 bases and J dropped 1 base, with 16 bases sitting between them. This CDR3 has 17 amino acids. Looked up from germline, CDR1 is SGHRS and CDR2 is YFSETQ. The CDR3 sequence is CASSWGRQPLNTGELFF. CDR3 DNA sequence: TGCGCCAGCAGCTGGGGGCGGCAGCCTCTGAACACCGGGGAGCTGTTTTTT.

The chain joins TRBV5-4 to TRBJ1-6; D gene ambiguous. The CDR3 is made up of 15 amino acids. Trimming removed 0 bases at V and 10 bases at J, with 14 bases between. Germline values: CDR1 SGHNT, CDR2 YYREEE (reference sequence). CDR3 amino acids: CASSLESGPRSPLHF. DNA for the CDR3: TGTGCCAGCAGCTTGGAATCCGGGCCCAGGTCACCCCTCCACTTT. The variable domain in full, with the rest retrieved from reference TRBV5-4 and TRBJ1-6, is ETGVTQSPTHLIKTRGQQVTLRCSSQSGHNTVSWYQQALGQGPQFIFQYYREEENGRGNFPPRFSGLQFPNYSSELNVNALELDDSALYLCASSLESGPRSPLHFGNGTRLTVT.